This record looks at one T cell receptor (beta chain) sequence and its context. The antigen remains undetermined. The CDR3 is 17 amino acids. Germline V gene lookup returns CDR1 SGHAT and CDR2 FQNNGV. The ends lost 2 bases at V and 0 bases at J; junction bases unmatched: 7. Some clones are missing from TCRdb's copy, which holds only in-frame ones; the method was immunoSEQ multiplex PCR. This table holds around 57,000 clones, roughly 86% found once. The data were taken from a study of PD-1 blockade in classical Hodgkin lymphoma. Time point specified: cycle 4 day 1 (C4D1), after 6 weeks of nivolumab. Every patient had relapsed following autologous stem cell transplantation, and cohorts differed in brentuximab vedotin exposure. Whole-study findings and limits: Although disease activity or prior therapy may be involved, causes of the repertoire differences remain undefined. A significant rise in TCR diversity was seen by C4D1 for CD4+ cells but not for CD8+ cells. Healthy donors were reported to have higher baseline TCR diversity than newly diagnosed patients. Exclusion removed patients who began nivolumab under 1 year after ASCT.

The sequence was collected from a human donor with classical Hodgkin lymphoma. This chain joins TRBV11-2 and TRBJ2-7; 10 bases line up with TRBD2. Sequencing used peripheral blood mononuclear cells (PBMCs), obtained before the fourth cycle of nivolumab. The CDR3 reads CASSLSVASGSSYEQYF. As DNA, the CDR3 is TGTGCCAGCAGCTTATCCGTGGCTAGCGGGAGCTCCTACGAGCAGTACTTC.